The T cell receptor (beta chain) described here comes from a study of cytomegalovirus exposure and HLA in healthy donors. PCR was performed using 60 Vbeta and 13 Jbeta primers. This table comes from immunoSEQ multiplex PCR, and its TCRdb copy is limited to in-frame clones, with some not included. The sample holds fewer than 250,000 clones, around four fifths seen once. The J segment lost 3 bases and the V segment lost 5 bases, leaving 7 bases of the junction unmatched. This CDR3 is 14 amino acids long. From germline, CDR1 is MNHNS and CDR2 SASEGT. Sequences were obtained from PBMCs. This sequence originates from a boy younger than 10 in good health and CMV-seronegative. The rearrangement links TRBV6-1 to TRBJ2-7; the match to TRBD2 covers 7 bases. The chain's CDR3 is CASSRLAANYEQYF. DNA of the CDR3: TGTGCCAGCAGTCGACTAGCCGCAAACTACGAGCAGTACTTC.